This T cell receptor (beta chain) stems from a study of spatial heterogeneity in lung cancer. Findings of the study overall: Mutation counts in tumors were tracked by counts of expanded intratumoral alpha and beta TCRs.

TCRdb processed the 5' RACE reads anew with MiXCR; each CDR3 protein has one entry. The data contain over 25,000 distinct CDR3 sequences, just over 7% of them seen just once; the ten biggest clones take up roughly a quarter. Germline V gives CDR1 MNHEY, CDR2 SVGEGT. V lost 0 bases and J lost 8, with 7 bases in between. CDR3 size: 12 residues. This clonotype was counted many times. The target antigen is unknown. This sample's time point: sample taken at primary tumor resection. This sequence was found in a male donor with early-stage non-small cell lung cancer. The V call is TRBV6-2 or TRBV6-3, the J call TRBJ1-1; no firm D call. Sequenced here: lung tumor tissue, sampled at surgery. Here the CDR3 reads CASSYSPGEAFF. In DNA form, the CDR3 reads TGTGCCAGCAGTTACTCGCCGGGGGAAGCTTTCTTT.